These 27 T cell receptor beta chains were all obtained from the same sample, sequenced in a study of cytomegalovirus exposure and HLA in healthy donors. Vbeta (60) and Jbeta (13) primers were used in the PCR. TCRdb's table, derived via immunoSEQ multiplex PCR, lists solely in-frame clones and lacks some. The data contain under 200,000 clones, 55% to 70% of them singletons. Specimen: PBMCs. Receptors were obtained from a woman in her 40s in good health and CMV-seropositive.

This clone was seen a few times. The J gene is TRBJ2-2, the V gene TRBV5-1; TRBD2 matches at 9 bases. V shed 2 bases, J shed 6 bases, and the junction held 8 bases outside the gene matches. This CDR3 region has 16 residues. CDR1 SGHRS and CDR2 YFSETQ come from the germline V gene. The CDR3 nucleotides read TGCGCCAGCAGCTTTCTTGTTAGCGGGAGTTCCGGGGAGCTGTTTTTT. This encodes CASSFLVSGSSGELFF.

The gene calls are TRBV5-1 and TRBJ1-1, with D maybe TRBD1 (5 bases). Trimming took off 6 bases at V and 1 base at J, with 7 bases between the two ends. The CDR3 length is 12 residues. Germline V gives CDR1 SGHRS, CDR2 YFSETQ. Written as DNA, the CDR3 is TGCGCCAGCAAACAGGAGAACACTGAAGCTTTCTTT. This translates into CASKQENTEAFF.

The chain uses TRBV13 and TRBJ2-1; TRBD2 aligns across 12 bases. The CDR3 length is 16 residues. The J segment lost 8 bases and the V segment lost 4 bases, leaving 9 bases of the junction unmatched. The germline V gene has CDR1 PRHDT and CDR2 FYEKMQ (reference sequence). CDR3 sequence (DNA): TGTGCCAGCAGCTCGGCCACTAGCGGGGGGCAGGATGAGCAGTTCTTC. The encoded protein is CASSSATSGGQDEQFF.

V usage is TRBV4-3 and J usage is TRBJ2-1; tentatively, D is TRBD2 (7 bases). Germline values: CDR1 LGHNA, CDR2 YSLEER. V was pared by 0 bases and J by 8 bases, with 11 bases between. There are 14 residues in the CDR3. The CDR3 DNA follows: TGCGCCAGCAGCCAAGAAGGGGGGAGGGATGAGCAGTTCTTC. Its translation is CASSQEGGRDEQFF.

The CDR3, as DNA: TGCAGCGTTGAAGACGGGACTCCCTCCTACAATGAGCAGTTCTTC. This translates into CSVEDGTPSYNEQFF. The V gene is TRBV29-1, the J gene TRBJ2-1; tentative D call: TRBD2 (6 bases). Deletions cut 0 bases from V and 0 bases from J, with 9 bases between. CDR1 and CDR2 (germline): SQVTM, ANQGSEA. CDR3 length: 15 residues.

This chain links TRBV20-1 with TRBJ2-4; 7 bases fit TRBD2. CDR1 DFQATT and CDR2 SNEGSKA come from the germline V gene (reference sequence). The V gene end was trimmed by 7 bases and the J gene end by 9 bases; junction bases not matched to a gene: 6. CDR3 length equals 11 residues. CDR3 coding DNA: TGCAGTGTGTCCCGCGGGGGCATTCAGTACTTC. Its protein product is CSVSRGGIQYF.

V usage is TRBV5-1 and J usage is TRBJ1-3; 7 nucleotides agree with TRBD1. J was trimmed by 0 bases and V by 4 bases; bases with no gene match: 4. The CDR3 contains 15 residues. In germline, CDR1 is SGHRS, CDR2 YFSETQ. CDR3 in DNA: TGCGCCAGCAGCCAGACAGGGAGCTCTGGAAACACCATATATTTT. It specifies CASSQTGSSGNTIYF.

The V and J genes are TRBV29-1 and TRBJ2-5, with D perhaps matching TRBD1 (6 bases). Trimming took 3 bases from V and 5 from J, leaving 13 bases between them. The CDR3 is made up of 13 amino acids. Germline lookup yields CDR1 SQVTM and CDR2 ANQGSEA. In DNA form, the CDR3 reads TGCAGCGTTGACGGTGGGACACTGGAGACCCAGTACTTC. This codes for CSVDGGTLETQYF. Full variable domain (missing parts from reference TRBV29-1 and TRBJ2-5): SAVISQKPSRDICQRGTSLTIQCQVDSQVTMMFWYRQQPGQSLTLIATANQGSEATYESGFVIDKFPISRPNLTFSTLTVSNMSPEDSSIYLCSVDGGTLETQYFGPGTRLLVL.

The V call is TRBV7-2, the J call TRBJ2-7; weak D call: TRBD1 (6 bases). V lost 5 bases and J lost 3, with 17 bases in between. Germline loops: CDR1 SGHTA, CDR2 FQGNSA. There are 15 residues in the CDR3. The CDR3 coding sequence is TGTGCCAGCAGCACTGGGACATACAATAACTACGAGCAGTACTTC. It specifies CASSTGTYNNYEQYF.

J is TRBJ2-7 and V is TRBV4-1; D may be TRBD2 (6 bases). Trimming took off 3 bases at V and 0 bases at J, with 6 bases between the two ends. Germline V gene sequence: CDR1 MGHRA, CDR2 YSYEKL. The CDR3 is 13 residues long. CDR3 sequence: CASSQRDSYEQYF. In DNA form, the CDR3 reads TGCGCCAGCAGCCAGCGGGACTCCTACGAGCAGTACTTC.

This clone has just a few counts. The chain recombines TRBV9 with TRBJ1-5; D unclear. Germline CDR1 is SGDLS and CDR2 is YYNGEE. This CDR3 region has 13 residues. V was shortened by 3 bases and J by 6 bases, with 10 bases between the two germline ends. The CDR3 reads CASSASDFQPQHF. CDR3 in DNA: TGTGCCAGCAGCGCGTCAGATTTTCAGCCCCAGCATTTT. Using reference TRBV9 and TRBJ1-5 for the parts outside the CDR3, the full variable domain is DSGVTQTPKHLITATGQRVTLRCSPRSGDLSVYWYQQSLDQGLQFLIQYYNGEERAKGNILERFSAQQFPDLHSELNLSSLELGDSALYFCASSASDFQPQHFGDGTRLSIL.

CDR3 sequence: CASSPTGGGNQPQHF. The CDR3 DNA sequence: TGTGCCAGTAGCCCGACAGGGGGCGGCAATCAGCCCCAGCATTTT. This chain links TRBV19 with TRBJ1-5, with TRBD1 matching over 10 bases. The germline gives CDR1 LNHDA, CDR2 SQIVND (reference sequence). The CDR3 contains 15 residues. V shed 6 bases, J shed 2 bases, and the junction held 4 bases outside the gene matches.

The chain employs TRBV11-1 and TRBJ2-5; 10 nucleotides match TRBD2. The length of the CDR3 is 13 residues. The V gene end was trimmed by 5 bases and the J gene end by 5 bases; junction bases not matched to a gene: 2. CDR1 and CDR2 (germline): SGHAT, FQDESV (reference sequence). The DNA of the CDR3 is TGTGCCAGCAGCCGGGGACTAGCGGAGACCCAGTACTTC. The encoded protein is CASSRGLAETQYF.

The chain combines TRBV2 with TRBJ1-4, with TRBD1 matching over 7 bases. CDR1 and CDR2 (germline): SNHLY, FYNNEI. This CDR3 comprises 16 residues. J gave up 5 bases and V 5 bases, and 11 bases lay outside the gene matches. The CDR3 DNA reads TGTGCCAGCAGTCGTACAGGGGTTGAGGGGAATGAAAAACTGTTTTTT. Translated, it gives CASSRTGVEGNEKLFF.

This chain connects TRBV12-5 to TRBJ2-3; D perhaps matches TRBD1 (6 bases). V was cut by 7 bases and J by 4 bases, with 12 bases left in between. This CDR3 contains 13 residues. In germline, CDR1 is LGHNT, CDR2 FRNRAP. The CDR3 DNA follows: TGTGCTAGTGCCAAAGCAGGGGCAGATACGCAGTATTTT. Translating gives CASAKAGADTQYF.

This clone was counted between two and nine times. The chain links TRBV2 to TRBJ1-1, with 7 bases fitting TRBD1. V gave up 6 bases and J gave up 2 bases; unmatched junction bases: 3. CDR1 SNHLY and CDR2 FYNNEI come from the germline V gene. The CDR3 spans 13 residues. The CDR3 DNA is TGTGCCAGCAGCGAGGGGGCCAACACTGAAGCTTTCTTT. This encodes CASSEGANTEAFF.

This clone was counted only a few times. The chain uses TRBV29-1 and TRBJ2-7, with TRBD1 identical over 12 bases. Trimming at V came to 5 bases and at J to 7 bases, leaving 9 bases not matched to a gene. From germline, CDR1 is SQVTM and CDR2 ANQGSEA. The CDR3 totals 14 residues. CDR3 sequence (DNA): TGCAGCGTTTCCCCGGGACAGGGGGCTAGGGAGCAGTACTTC. It codes for CSVSPGQGAREQYF.

The chain uses TRBV7-2 and TRBJ1-2, with no clear D. V dropped 5 bases and J dropped 1 base, with 14 bases sitting between them. Per the germline V gene, CDR1 is SGHTA and CDR2 is FQGNSA. CDR3 length: 15 residues. The CDR3, as DNA: TGTGCCAGCAGCCTGGGTAGGGCGGGTAACTATGGCTACACCTTC. This gives the protein CASSLGRAGNYGYTF.

The V gene is TRBV19, the J gene TRBJ2-1; no reliable D call. Deletions cut 5 bases from V and 0 bases from J, with 11 bases between. Germline V gene sequence: CDR1 LNHDA, CDR2 SQIVND (reference sequence). The CDR3 is 15 amino acids. CDR3 coding DNA: TGTGCCAGTAGTCGTGTTAGGAGCTCCTACAATGAGCAGTTCTTC. Protein product: CASSRVRSSYNEQFF.

In its sample, this clone was seen a few times. The J gene is TRBJ2-1, the V gene TRBV5-1, with 7 nucleotides matching TRBD2. The CDR3 contains 17 residues. Germline CDR1 reads SGHRS; CDR2 reads YFSETQ. Losses at the gene ends were 6 bases for V and 2 bases for J; bases not matched to a gene: 14. The CDR3 DNA is TGCGCCAGCACGGAGGGGAGCGGGACGGGACCCTACAATGAGCAGTTCTTC. The encoded protein is CASTEGSGTGPYNEQFF.

CDR3 sequence: CAISEWKTGVGNQPQHF. The CDR3 DNA is TGTGCCATCAGTGAGTGGAAGACAGGGGTTGGCAATCAGCCCCAGCATTTT. The gene calls are TRBV10-3 and TRBJ1-5, with TRBD1 matching over 8 bases. Per the germline V gene, CDR1 is ENHRY and CDR2 is SYGVKD. Trimming removed 1 base from V and 2 bases from J; junction bases left unmatched: 7. The CDR3 runs 17 residues.

The V and J genes are TRBV20-1 and TRBJ1-3; D is undetermined. Germline V gene data show CDR1 as DFQATT and CDR2 as SNEGSKA (reference sequence). The CDR3 is 11 amino acids. In DNA form, the CDR3 reads TGCAAACCGGATTCGGGGAACACCATATATTTT. Its protein product is CKPDSGNTIYF.

This clone has a single count. This chain links TRBV6-6 with TRBJ1-4; TRBD1 agrees at 10 bases. Germline CDR1 and CDR2: MNHNY and SVGAGI (reference sequence). V shed 2 bases and J 8 bases; nucleotides not matched to a gene: 8. The CDR3 is made up of 16 amino acids. This CDR3 reads CASSYPAGTGDEKLFF. The CDR3 DNA reads as TGTGCCAGCAGTTACCCGGCCGGGACAGGGGACGAAAAACTGTTTTTT.

This sequence joins TRBV2 and TRBJ2-2; 8 bases match TRBD1. In germline, CDR1 is SNHLY, CDR2 FYNNEI. The CDR3 is made up of 15 amino acids. The trim removed 4 bases at V and 5 bases at J, leaving 6 bases unmatched. This CDR3 reads CASSVDRVTTGELFF. CDR3 nucleotides: TGTGCCAGCAGTGTGGACAGGGTAACAACCGGGGAGCTGTTTTTT. Full variable domain (missing parts from reference TRBV2 and TRBJ2-2): EPEVTQTPSHQVTQMGQEVILRCVPISNHLYFYWYRQILGQKVEFLVSFYNNEISEKSEIFDDQFSVERPDGSNFTLKIRSTKLEDSAMYFCASSVDRVTTGELFFGEGSRLTVL.

The gene calls are TRBV9 and TRBJ2-1, with D hard to call. CDR1 SGDLS and CDR2 YYNGEE come from the germline V gene. The CDR3 totals 17 residues. The V and J ends lost 0 bases and 3 bases respectively, with 16 bases between them. CDR3 coding DNA: TGTGCCAGCAGCGTAGCCCCTACGACGAACTACTACAATGAGCAGTTCTTC. Amino acids: CASSVAPTTNYYNEQFF.

The chain couples TRBV7-9 to TRBJ2-3, with TRBD2 identical over 7 bases. The ends lost 5 bases at V and 2 bases at J; junction bases unmatched: 10. CDR1 is SEHNR, CDR2 FQNEAQ, per germline (reference sequence). The CDR3 totals 16 residues. CDR3 in DNA: TGTGCCAGCAGCGAATGGGCTAGCGGAGTCACAGATACGCAGTATTTT. Residues: CASSEWASGVTDTQYF.

The J gene is TRBJ1-5, the V gene TRBV10-3; D is uncertain. CDR3 length equals 12 residues. Germline V CDR1 and CDR2: ENHRY, SYGVKD. V lost 3 bases and J 7 bases, leaving 7 bases between the germline ends. The CDR3 DNA sequence: TGTGCCATCAGTGATCGAGAGCAGCCCCAGCATTTT. It codes for CAISDREQPQHF.